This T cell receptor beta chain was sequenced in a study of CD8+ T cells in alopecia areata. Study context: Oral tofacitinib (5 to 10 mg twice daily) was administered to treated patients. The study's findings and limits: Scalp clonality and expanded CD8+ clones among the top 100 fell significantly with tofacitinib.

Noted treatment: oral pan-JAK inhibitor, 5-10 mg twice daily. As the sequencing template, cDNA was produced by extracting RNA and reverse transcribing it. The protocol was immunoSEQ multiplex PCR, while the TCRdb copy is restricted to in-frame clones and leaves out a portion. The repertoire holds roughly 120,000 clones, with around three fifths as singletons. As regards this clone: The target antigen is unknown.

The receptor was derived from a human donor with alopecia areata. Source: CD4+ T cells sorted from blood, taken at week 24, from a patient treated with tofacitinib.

CDR3 loop: CATGITDTQYF. DNA for the CDR3: TGCGCGACAGGGATCACAGATACGCAGTATTTT. The rearrangement joins TRBV29-1 to TRBJ2-3, with 7 bases lining up with TRBD1. This CDR3 has 11 residues. CDR1 SQVTM and CDR2 ANQGSEA come from the germline V gene.